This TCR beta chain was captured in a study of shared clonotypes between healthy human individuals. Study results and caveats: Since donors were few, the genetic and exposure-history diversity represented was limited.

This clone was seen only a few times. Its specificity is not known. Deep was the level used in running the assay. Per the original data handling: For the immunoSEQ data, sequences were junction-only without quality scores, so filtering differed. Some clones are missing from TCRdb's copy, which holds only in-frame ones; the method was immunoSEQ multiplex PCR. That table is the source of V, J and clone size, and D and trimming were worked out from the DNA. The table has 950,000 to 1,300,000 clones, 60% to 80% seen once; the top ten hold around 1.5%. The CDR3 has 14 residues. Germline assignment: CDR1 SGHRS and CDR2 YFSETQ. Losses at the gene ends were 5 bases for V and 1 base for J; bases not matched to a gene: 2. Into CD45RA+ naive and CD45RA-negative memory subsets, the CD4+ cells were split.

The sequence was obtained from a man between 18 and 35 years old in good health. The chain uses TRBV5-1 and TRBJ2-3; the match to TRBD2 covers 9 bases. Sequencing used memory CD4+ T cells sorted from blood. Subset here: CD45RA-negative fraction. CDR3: CASRSSGGTDTQYF. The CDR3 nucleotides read TGCGCCAGCAGGTCTAGCGGGGGCACAGATACGCAGTATTTT. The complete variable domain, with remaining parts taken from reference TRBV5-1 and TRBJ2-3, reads KAGVTQTPRYLIKTRGQQVTLSCSPISGHRSVSWYQQTPGQGLQFLFEYFSETQRNKGNFPGRFSGRQFSNSRSEMNVSTLELGDSALYLCASRSSGGTDTQYFGPGTRLTVL.